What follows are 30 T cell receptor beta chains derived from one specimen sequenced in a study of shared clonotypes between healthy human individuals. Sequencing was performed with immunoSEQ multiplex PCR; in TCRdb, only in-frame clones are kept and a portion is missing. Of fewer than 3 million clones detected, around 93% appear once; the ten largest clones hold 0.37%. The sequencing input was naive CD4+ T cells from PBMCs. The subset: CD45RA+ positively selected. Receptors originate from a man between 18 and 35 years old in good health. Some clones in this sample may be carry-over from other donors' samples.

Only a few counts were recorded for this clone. CDR3 protein: CAWSVAESYGYTF. DNA for the CDR3: TGTGCCTGGAGTGTAGCTGAAAGCTATGGCTACACCTTC. The chain joins TRBV30 to TRBJ1-2; D uncertain. In germline, CDR1 is GTSNPN, CDR2 SVGIG (reference sequence). CDR3 length equals 13 residues. Trimming removed 0 bases from V and 4 bases from J, with 9 bases in between.

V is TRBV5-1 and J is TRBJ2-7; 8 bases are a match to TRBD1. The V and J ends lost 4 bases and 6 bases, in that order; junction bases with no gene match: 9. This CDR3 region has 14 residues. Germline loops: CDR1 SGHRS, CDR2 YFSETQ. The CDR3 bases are TGCGCCAGCAGCGTTAGCGTGACAGGGGCCGAGCAGTACTTC. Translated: CASSVSVTGAEQYF.

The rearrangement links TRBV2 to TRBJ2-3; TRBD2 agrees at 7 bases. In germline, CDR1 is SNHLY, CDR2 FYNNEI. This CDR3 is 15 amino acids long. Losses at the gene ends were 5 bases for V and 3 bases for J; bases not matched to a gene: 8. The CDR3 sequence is CASSLGLAATDTQYF. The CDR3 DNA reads TGTGCCAGCAGTTTAGGGCTAGCGGCGACAGATACGCAGTATTTT.

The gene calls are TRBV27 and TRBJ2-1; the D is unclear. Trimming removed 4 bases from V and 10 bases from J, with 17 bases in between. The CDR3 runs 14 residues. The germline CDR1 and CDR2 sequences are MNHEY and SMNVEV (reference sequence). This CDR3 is CASSSGSFQAEQFF. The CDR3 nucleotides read TGTGCCAGCAGTTCCGGGTCGTTTCAAGCCGAGCAGTTCTTC.

This CDR3 is CASSPPEGVRRGNQPQHF. CDR3 DNA sequence: TGTGCCAGCTCACCACCGGAGGGAGTACGTAGAGGCAATCAGCCCCAGCATTTT. The chain uses TRBV18 and TRBJ1-5, with D unresolved. Germline CDR1 KGHSH, CDR2 LQKENI. This CDR3 has 18 amino acids. With 0 bases removed from V and 2 bases from J, the gap between germline ends came to 17 bases.

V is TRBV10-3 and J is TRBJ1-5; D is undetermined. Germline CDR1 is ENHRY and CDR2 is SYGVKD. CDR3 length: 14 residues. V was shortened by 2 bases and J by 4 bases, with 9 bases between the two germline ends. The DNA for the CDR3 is TGTGCCATCAGTGAGAGGGCGGGTAATCAGCCCCAGCATTTT. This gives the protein CAISERAGNQPQHF.

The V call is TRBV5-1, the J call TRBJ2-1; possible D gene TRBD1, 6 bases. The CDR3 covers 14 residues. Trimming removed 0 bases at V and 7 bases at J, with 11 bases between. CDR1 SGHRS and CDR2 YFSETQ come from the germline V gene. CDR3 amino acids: CASSLEQGRNEQFF. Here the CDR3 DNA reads TGCGCCAGCAGCTTGGAACAGGGACGGAATGAGCAGTTCTTC.

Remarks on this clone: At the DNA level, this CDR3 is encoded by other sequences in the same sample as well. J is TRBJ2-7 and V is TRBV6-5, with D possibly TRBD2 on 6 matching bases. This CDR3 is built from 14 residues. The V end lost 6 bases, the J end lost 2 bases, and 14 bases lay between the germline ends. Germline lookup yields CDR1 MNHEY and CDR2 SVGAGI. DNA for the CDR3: TGTGCCAGCAGACCCGGGACTGGAGCCTACGAGCAGTACTTC. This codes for CASRPGTGAYEQYF.

The CDR3 DNA reads TGTGCCAGCAATCGGGACAGCAACACTGAAGCTTTCTTT. Translating it yields CASNRDSNTEAFF. The chain couples TRBV2 to TRBJ1-1; TRBD1 matches 7 bases. This CDR3 spans 13 amino acids. Germline CDR1 and CDR2: SNHLY and FYNNEI. J was trimmed by 2 bases and V by 7 bases; bases with no gene match: 4.

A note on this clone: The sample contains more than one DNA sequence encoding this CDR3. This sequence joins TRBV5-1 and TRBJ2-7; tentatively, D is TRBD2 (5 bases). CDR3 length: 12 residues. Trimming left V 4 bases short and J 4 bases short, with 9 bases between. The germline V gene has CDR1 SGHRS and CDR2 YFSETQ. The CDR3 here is CASSQRGYEQYF. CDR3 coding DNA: TGCGCCAGCAGCCAACGGGGTTACGAGCAGTACTTC.

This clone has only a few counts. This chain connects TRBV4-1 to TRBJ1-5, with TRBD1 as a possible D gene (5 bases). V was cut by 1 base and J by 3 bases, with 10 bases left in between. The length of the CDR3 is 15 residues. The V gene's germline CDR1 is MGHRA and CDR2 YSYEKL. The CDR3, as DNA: TGCGCCAGCAGCCAAGGTGGAGGGACCAATCAGCCCCAGCATTTT. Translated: CASSQGGGTNQPQHF.

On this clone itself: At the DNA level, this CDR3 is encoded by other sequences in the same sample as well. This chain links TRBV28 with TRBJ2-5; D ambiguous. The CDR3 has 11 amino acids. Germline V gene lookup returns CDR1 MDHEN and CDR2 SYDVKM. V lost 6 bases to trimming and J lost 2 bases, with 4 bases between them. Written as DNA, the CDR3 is TGTGCCAGCAGGTCACAAGAGACCCAGTACTTC. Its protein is CASRSQETQYF.

CDR3 protein: CASRETAQGNEQYF. Written as DNA, the CDR3 is TGTGCCAGCAGGGAGACAGCGCAGGGGAACGAGCAGTACTTC. The chain recombines TRBV2 with TRBJ2-7, with D possibly being TRBD1 (6 bases). V was pared by 6 bases and J by 5 bases, with 17 bases between. CDR1 SNHLY and CDR2 FYNNEI come from the germline V gene. The CDR3 totals 14 residues.

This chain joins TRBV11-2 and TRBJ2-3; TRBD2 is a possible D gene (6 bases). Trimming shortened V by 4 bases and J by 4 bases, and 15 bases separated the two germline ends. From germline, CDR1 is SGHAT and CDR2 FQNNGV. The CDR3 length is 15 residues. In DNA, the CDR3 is TGTGCCAGCAGCTCGGGACGGCCGGGGGCAGATACGCAGTATTTT. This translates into CASSSGRPGADTQYF.

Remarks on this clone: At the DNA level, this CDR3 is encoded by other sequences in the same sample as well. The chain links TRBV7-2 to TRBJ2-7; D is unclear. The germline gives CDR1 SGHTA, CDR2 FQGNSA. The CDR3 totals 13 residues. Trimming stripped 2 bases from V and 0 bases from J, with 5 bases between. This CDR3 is CASSLFSSYEQYF. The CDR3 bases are TGTGCCAGCAGCTTATTCAGCTCCTACGAGCAGTACTTC.

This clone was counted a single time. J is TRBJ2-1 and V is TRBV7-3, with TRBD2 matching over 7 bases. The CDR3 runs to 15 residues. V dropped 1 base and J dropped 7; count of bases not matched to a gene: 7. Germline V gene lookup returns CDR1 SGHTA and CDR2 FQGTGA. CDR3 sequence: CASSLIQIGRNEQFF. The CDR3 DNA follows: TGTGCCAGCAGCTTAATTCAGATCGGGAGGAATGAGCAGTTCTTC.

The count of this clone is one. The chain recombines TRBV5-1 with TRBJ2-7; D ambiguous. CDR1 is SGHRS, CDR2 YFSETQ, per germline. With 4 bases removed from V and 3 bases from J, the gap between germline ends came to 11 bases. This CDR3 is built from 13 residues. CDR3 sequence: CASSRLMGYEQYF. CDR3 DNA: TGCGCCAGCAGCCGACTGATGGGCTACGAGCAGTACTTC.

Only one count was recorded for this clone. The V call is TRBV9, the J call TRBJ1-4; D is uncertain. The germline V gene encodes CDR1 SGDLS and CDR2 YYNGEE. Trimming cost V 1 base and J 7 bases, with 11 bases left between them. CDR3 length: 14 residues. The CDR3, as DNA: TGTGCCAGCAGCGTAACCTCTTCAGGTGAAAAACTGTTTTTT. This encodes CASSVTSSGEKLFF.

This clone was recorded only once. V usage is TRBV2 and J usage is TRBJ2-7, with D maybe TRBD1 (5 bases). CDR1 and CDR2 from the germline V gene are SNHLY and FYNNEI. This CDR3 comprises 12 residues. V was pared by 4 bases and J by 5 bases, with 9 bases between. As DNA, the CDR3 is TGTGCCAGCAGTGGAGACAGAAACGAGCAGTACTTC. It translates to CASSGDRNEQYF.

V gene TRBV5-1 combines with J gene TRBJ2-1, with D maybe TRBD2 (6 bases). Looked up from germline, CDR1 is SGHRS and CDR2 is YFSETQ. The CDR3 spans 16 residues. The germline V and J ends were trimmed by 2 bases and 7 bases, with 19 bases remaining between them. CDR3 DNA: TGCGCCAGCAGCTTCGTCCCAGCGGGCACTCGGAATGAGCAGTTCTTC. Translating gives CASSFVPAGTRNEQFF.

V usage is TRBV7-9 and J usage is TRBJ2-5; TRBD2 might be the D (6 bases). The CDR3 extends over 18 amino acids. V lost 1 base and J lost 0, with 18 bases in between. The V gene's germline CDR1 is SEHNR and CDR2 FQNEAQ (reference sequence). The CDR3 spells CASSLGSGIRGNQETQYF. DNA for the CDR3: TGTGCCAGCAGCTTAGGAAGTGGAATACGGGGGAACCAAGAGACCCAGTACTTC.

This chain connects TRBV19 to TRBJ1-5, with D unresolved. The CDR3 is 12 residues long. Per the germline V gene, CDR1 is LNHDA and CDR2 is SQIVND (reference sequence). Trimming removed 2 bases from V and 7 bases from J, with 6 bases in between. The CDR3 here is CASSIFNQPQHF. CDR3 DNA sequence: TGTGCCAGTAGTATATTTAACCAGCCCCAGCATTTT.

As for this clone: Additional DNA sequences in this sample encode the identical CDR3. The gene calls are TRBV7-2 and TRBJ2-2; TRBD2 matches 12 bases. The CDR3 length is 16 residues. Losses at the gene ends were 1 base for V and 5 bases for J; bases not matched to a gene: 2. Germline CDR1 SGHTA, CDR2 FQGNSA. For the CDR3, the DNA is TGTGCCAGCAGCTTAGTCGGGACTAGCGGGACCGGGGAGCTGTTTTTT. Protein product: CASSLVGTSGTGELFF.

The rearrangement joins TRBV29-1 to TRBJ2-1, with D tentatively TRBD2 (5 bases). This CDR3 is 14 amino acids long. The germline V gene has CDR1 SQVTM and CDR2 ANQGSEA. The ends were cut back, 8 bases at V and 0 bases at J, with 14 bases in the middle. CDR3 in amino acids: CSLAPGSSYNEQFF. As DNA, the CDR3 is TGCAGCCTGGCCCCGGGGAGCTCCTACAATGAGCAGTTCTTC.

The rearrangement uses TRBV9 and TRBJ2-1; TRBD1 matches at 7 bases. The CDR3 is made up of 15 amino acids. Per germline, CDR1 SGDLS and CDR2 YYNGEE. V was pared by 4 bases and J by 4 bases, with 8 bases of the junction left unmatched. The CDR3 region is CASSLSGQAYNEQFF. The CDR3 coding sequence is TGTGCCAGCAGCTTGTCCGGACAGGCATACAATGAGCAGTTCTTC.

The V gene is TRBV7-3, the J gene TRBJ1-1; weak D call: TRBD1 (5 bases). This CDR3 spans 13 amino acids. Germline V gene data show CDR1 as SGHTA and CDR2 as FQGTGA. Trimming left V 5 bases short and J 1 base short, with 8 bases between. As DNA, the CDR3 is TGTGCCAGCAGCAAGGACAAGAACACTGAAGCTTTCTTT. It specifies CASSKDKNTEAFF.

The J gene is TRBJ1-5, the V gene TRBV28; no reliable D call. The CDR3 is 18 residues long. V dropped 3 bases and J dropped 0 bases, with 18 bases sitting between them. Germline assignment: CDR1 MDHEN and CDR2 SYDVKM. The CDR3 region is CASSLSGWRGNSNQPQHF. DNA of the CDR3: TGTGCCAGCAGTTTGTCAGGCTGGCGGGGAAATAGCAATCAGCCCCAGCATTTT.

This CDR3 is CASSLGGWGQYF. The CDR3 nucleotides read TGTGCCAGCAGCTTAGGGGGTTGGGGGCAGTACTTC. The rearrangement joins TRBV7-2 to TRBJ2-7; D unclear. This CDR3 comprises 12 residues. The V gene's germline CDR1 is SGHTA and CDR2 FQGNSA. Trimming took off 1 base at V and 9 bases at J, with 10 bases between the two ends.

CDR3 nucleotides: TGTGCCACCAGCAGAGATGTGGGGCAGTTCTTC. Protein sequence: CATSRDVGQFF. The V gene is TRBV15, the J gene TRBJ2-1, with D uncertain. The V end was cut by 0 bases, the J end by 12 bases, with 6 bases between. Germline V gene lookup returns CDR1 LNHNV and CDR2 YYDKDF (reference sequence). The CDR3 runs to 11 residues.

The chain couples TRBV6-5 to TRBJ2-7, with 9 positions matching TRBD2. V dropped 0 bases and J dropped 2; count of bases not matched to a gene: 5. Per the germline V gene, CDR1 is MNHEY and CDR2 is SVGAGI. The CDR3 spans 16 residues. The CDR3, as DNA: TGTGCCAGCAGTTACTCTAGGCTAGCGGGAACCTACGAGCAGTACTTC. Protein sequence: CASSYSRLAGTYEQYF.